The sequence of this TCR beta chain was determined in a study of early T cells in non-severe SARS-CoV-2 infection. Study in general: Sequencing was performed on bulk RNA from unsorted whole blood, leaving chains unpaired. Whole-study results and caveats: There was a bias toward anti-spike CD8 responses in VDJdb matching, which missed private and CD4 specificities.

CDR1 SGHVS and CDR2 FNYEAQ come from the germline V gene. This CDR3 is built from 16 residues. V was clipped by 3 bases and J by 0 bases; unmatched bases: 7. In the library, individual cDNA molecules carried attached unique molecular identifiers. TCRdb ran MiXCR on the 5' RACE reads and lists one entry per CDR3 protein. The table has around 80,000 distinct CDR3 sequences, 11% seen once; the top ten hold about 12%. In this sample, this clonotype turned up a few times. The antigen remains undetermined. This chain joins TRBV7-6 and TRBJ2-5, with TRBD2 identical over 7 bases. Sequences were derived from whole blood, sampled at baseline. The clonotype originates from an adult who was a healthcare worker with PCR-confirmed SARS-CoV-2 infection or an uninfected control (not recorded which). DNA of the CDR3: TGTGCCAGCAGCTTTGAGCGGGGTGCCTACCAAGAGACCCAGTACTTC. Translated: CASSFERGAYQETQYF. Based on the CDR3 plus reference TRBV7-6 and TRBJ2-5, the full variable domain is GAGVSQSPRYKVTKRGQDVALRCDPISGHVSLYWYRQALGQGPEFLTYFNYEAQQDKSGLPNDRFSAERPEGSISTLTIQRTEQRDSAMYRCASSFERGAYQETQYFGPGTRLLVL.